One TCR beta chain is described in this entry. There are 15 residues in the CDR3. Trimming took off 3 bases at V and 4 bases at J, with 13 bases between the two ends. Germline V lookup: CDR1 LNHDA, CDR2 SQIVND (reference sequence). Libraries were prepared by immunoSEQ multiplex PCR; TCRdb keeps only in-frame clonotypes and omits some of them. In the table there are about 150,000 clones, roughly 80% of which are singletons. Participants, about 18 to 100 years old, spanned about 26 US areas. Donors in Cohort 3 counted as recovered after two negative PCRs, clearance, or symptom resolution. This record comes from a study of blood T cell repertoires in COVID-19. For the study at large: T cells, B-cell-depleted T cells, or PBMCs supplied cDNA or gDNA.

This TCR came from a man in his fifties or sixties who had recovered from COVID-19. Material for sequencing was PBMCs or T cells enriched from blood (not recorded which). The J gene is TRBJ1-3, the V gene TRBV19; no reliable D call. The CDR3 DNA follows: TGTGCCAGTAGTATGGAGGGTTTGAGAGGAAACACCATATATTTT. It codes for CASSMEGLRGNTIYF. The variable domain in full, completed from reference TRBV19 and TRBJ1-3, reads DGGITQSPKYLFRKEGQNVTLSCEQNLNHDAMYWYRQDPGQGLRLIYYSQIVNDFQKGDIAEGYSVSREKKESFPLTVTSAQKNPTAFYLCASSMEGLRGNTIYFGEGSWLTVV.